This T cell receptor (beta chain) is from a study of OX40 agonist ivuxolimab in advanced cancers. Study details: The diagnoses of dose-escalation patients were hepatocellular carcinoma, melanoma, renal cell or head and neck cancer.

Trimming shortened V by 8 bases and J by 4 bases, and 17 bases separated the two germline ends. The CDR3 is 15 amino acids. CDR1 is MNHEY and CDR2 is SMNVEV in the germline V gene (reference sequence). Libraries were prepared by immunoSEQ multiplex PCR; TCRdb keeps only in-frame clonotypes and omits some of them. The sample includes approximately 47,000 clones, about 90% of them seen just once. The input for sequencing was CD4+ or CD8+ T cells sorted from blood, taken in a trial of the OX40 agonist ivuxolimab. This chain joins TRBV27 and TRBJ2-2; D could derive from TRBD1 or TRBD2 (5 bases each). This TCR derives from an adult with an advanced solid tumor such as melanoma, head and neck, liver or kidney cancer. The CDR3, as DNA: TGTGCCAGCCATGCACCCTCAGGGACCACCGGGGAGCTGTTTTTT. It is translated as CASHAPSGTTGELFF.